Each of the 16 T cell receptor beta chains below was sequenced from the same sample in a study of T cell responses to AZD1222 COVID-19 vaccine. Profiled with immunoSEQ multiplex PCR; TCRdb holds only in-frame clones, not every one. The table shows under 40,000 clones, with around 78% occurring only once. The sample consisted of peripheral blood, taken 28 days after the second AZD1222 dose. These receptors originate from an adult who received the AZD1222 COVID-19 vaccine.

This clone was recorded only once. This CDR3 is also generated by other DNA sequences in the sample. The rearrangement links TRBV5-1 to TRBJ1-5; TRBD1 matches 10 bases. The CDR3 has 14 amino acids. The germline CDR1 and CDR2 sequences are SGHRS and YFSETQ. Trimming took 4 bases from V and 7 from J; bases not matched to a gene: 5. The CDR3 loop reads CASSPGTGEQPQHF. CDR3 DNA sequence: TGCGCCAGCAGCCCCGGGACAGGGGAACAGCCCCAGCATTTT.

The chain links TRBV7-9 to TRBJ2-6, with D perhaps assigned TRBD1 or TRBD2 (5 bases each). V gave up 2 bases and J gave up 4 bases, with 9 bases separating them. CDR1 and CDR2 from the germline V gene are SEHNR and FQNEAQ (reference sequence). The CDR3 covers 15 residues. CDR3 DNA sequence: TGTGCCAGCAGCTTAAGAGGGACCGGGGCCAACGTCCTGACTTTC. It yields the protein CASSLRGTGANVLTF. The full variable domain, rest sourced from reference TRBV7-9 and TRBJ2-6, is DTGVSQNPRHKITKRGQNVTFRCDPISEHNRLYWYRQTLGQGPEFLTYFQNEAQLEKSRLLSDRFSAERPKGSFSTLEIQRTEQGDSAMYLCASSLRGTGANVLTFGAGSRLTVL.

This clone counts as medium-sized. CDR3 nucleotide sequence: TGTGCCAGCAGTTCAGGACGGAACACTGAAGCTTTCTTT. It is translated as CASSSGRNTEAFF. The genes are TRBV6-5 and TRBJ1-1; D unclear. Germline assignment: CDR1 MNHEY and CDR2 SVGAGI. Trimming left V 4 bases short and J 1 base short, with 7 bases between. This CDR3 comprises 13 residues.

The CDR3 DNA is TGTGCCAGCAGCTCAGTTTTGGACAGGCGTAATGAAAAACTGTTTTTT. This encodes CASSSVLDRRNEKLFF. The rearrangement uses TRBV7-9 and TRBJ1-4; 7 nucleotides line up with TRBD1. Unmatched junction bases numbered 9, after V lost 4 bases and J lost 4 bases. The CDR3 runs to 16 residues. Per the germline V gene, CDR1 is SEHNR and CDR2 is FQNEAQ (reference sequence).

The chain links TRBV6-1 to TRBJ1-4; the D is unclear. With 1 base removed from V and 11 bases from J, the gap between germline ends came to 14 bases. Per germline, CDR1 MNHNS and CDR2 SASEGT. CDR3 length: 14 residues. This chain's CDR3 is CASSEGSTRAKLFF. The DNA for the CDR3 is TGTGCCAGCAGTGAAGGGTCGACCCGGGCGAAACTGTTTTTT.

The CDR3: CASSLADSGGADTQYF. The CDR3 DNA reads TGTGCCAGCAGCTTGGCGGATAGCGGGGGGGCGGATACGCAGTATTTT. The chain links TRBV5-6 to TRBJ2-3; 11 positions agree with TRBD2. Germline V CDR1 and CDR2: SGHDT, YYEEEE. This CDR3 comprises 16 residues. Trimming took 0 bases from V and 6 from J; bases not matched to a gene: 6.

V is TRBV15 and J is TRBJ1-4; a possible D gene is TRBD1 (6 bases). CDR1 is LNHNV, CDR2 YYDKDF, per germline (reference sequence). The CDR3 contains 16 residues. The V gene lost 3 bases and the J gene lost 7 bases, with 18 bases spanning the gap. CDR3 coding DNA: TGTGCCACCAGCAGTGGTGGGCACAGGGTTGGTGAAAAACTGTTTTTT. It translates to CATSSGGHRVGEKLFF.

The chain recombines TRBV12-5 with TRBJ2-3; TRBD1 is a possible D gene (5 bases). The V and J ends lost 0 bases and 4 bases respectively, with 14 bases between them. The germline V gene has CDR1 LGHNT and CDR2 FRNRAP. The CDR3 has 16 amino acids. This CDR3 reads CASGLVLYGASDTQYF. CDR3 coding DNA: TGTGCTAGTGGTTTGGTACTCTATGGGGCGTCAGATACGCAGTATTTT.

By share of the sample, this clone is medium-sized. The V call is TRBV3-1 (or the pseudogene TRBV3-2), the J call TRBJ2-3; 13 positions match TRBD2. The CDR3 has 15 amino acids. V lost 7 bases and J lost 4; bases outside the gene matches: 5. The germline V gene encodes CDR1 LGHDT and CDR2 YNNKEL (reference sequence). The CDR3, as DNA: TGTGCCAGCACGGGGACTAGCGGGATCGCAGATACGCAGTATTTT. This sequence encodes CASTGTSGIADTQYF.

The count of this clone is one. The chain links TRBV6-1 to TRBJ1-5; a weak D match, TRBD1 (5 bases). The V end was cut by 2 bases, the J end by 7 bases, with 18 bases between. Germline V gene data show CDR1 as MNHNS and CDR2 as SASEGT. CDR3 length: 16 residues. The CDR3 loop reads CASSELMGGARQPQHF. CDR3 DNA: TGTGCCAGCAGTGAATTAATGGGAGGGGCGCGGCAGCCCCAGCATTTT.

This clone was observed a single time. The chain uses TRBV9 and TRBJ2-2, with no clear D. Germline V gene lookup returns CDR1 SGDLS and CDR2 YYNGEE. The CDR3 is 13 residues long. Trimming left V 3 bases short and J 6 bases short, with 9 bases between. The CDR3 DNA sequence: TGTGCCAGCAGCGGCCGTCAATCCGGGGAGCTGTTTTTT. Amino acids: CASSGRQSGELFF.

A single count supports this clone. The CDR3 region is CASSYRPGKGEKLFF. CDR3 bases: TGTGCCAGCAGTTACCGACCGGGGAAAGGGGAAAAACTGTTTTTT. The chain is built from TRBV6-5 and TRBJ1-4; D call uncertain. Germline CDR1 reads MNHEY; CDR2 reads SVGAGI. Trimming stripped 2 bases from V and 8 bases from J, with 15 bases between. This CDR3 spans 15 amino acids.

The chain employs TRBV6-5 and TRBJ2-1; 10 nucleotides agree with TRBD1. With 6 bases clipped from V and 4 bases from J, the junction kept 6 bases outside the gene matches. Germline V gene sequence: CDR1 MNHEY, CDR2 SVGAGI. The CDR3 length is 15 residues. This CDR3 is CASRAGTGDYNEQFF. The CDR3 DNA reads as TGTGCCAGCAGGGCCGGGACAGGGGATTACAATGAGCAGTTCTTC.

The gene calls are TRBV19 and TRBJ2-3; 9 bases are a match to TRBD2. Germline V gene lookup returns CDR1 LNHDA and CDR2 SQIVND (reference sequence). Trimming cost V 3 bases and J 2 bases; bases outside gene matches: 6. The CDR3 has 16 residues. The CDR3 here is CASSIPSGVNTDTQYF. The CDR3 DNA reads TGTGCCAGTAGTATCCCTAGCGGGGTGAACACAGATACGCAGTATTTT.

The chain is built from TRBV5-1 and TRBJ2-3; a possible D gene is TRBD2 (5 bases). The germline V and J ends were trimmed by 3 bases and 0 bases, with 8 bases remaining between them. The germline V gene encodes CDR1 SGHRS and CDR2 YFSETQ. CDR3 length: 14 residues. This CDR3 is CASSSTSSTDTQYF. The DNA of the CDR3 is TGCGCCAGCAGCTCTACTAGTAGCACAGATACGCAGTATTTT.

The rearrangement links TRBV6-5 to TRBJ2-2, with 8 bases aligning to TRBD2. Per germline, CDR1 MNHEY and CDR2 SVGAGI. This CDR3 has 15 amino acids. V was pared by 6 bases and J by 1 base, with 4 bases of the junction left unmatched. The CDR3 bases are TGTGCCAGCAGCAAAAGCGGGGGGAACACCGGGGAGCTGTTTTTT. Amino acids: CASSKSGGNTGELFF.